One and the same sample provided the 22 T cell receptor beta chains below, sequenced in a study of identifying expanded T cells in peripheral blood. Only in-frame clones appear in the TCRdb table, and some are missing; sequencing was by immunoSEQ multiplex PCR. The sample has about 78,000 clones, roughly 91% seen once. Sequenced material: blood. Every receptor here comes from a person aged 18-69 years in good health.

In this sample, this clone turned up a few times. The gene calls are TRBV7-9 and TRBJ1-6, with no clear D. Germline V gene sequence: CDR1 SEHNR, CDR2 FQNEAQ (reference sequence). The V end lost 1 base, the J end lost 10 bases, and 5 bases lay between the germline ends. The CDR3 runs to 12 residues. CDR3 DNA sequence: TGTGCCAGCAGCTTAGGGGGATCACCCCTCCACTTT. Translation: CASSLGGSPLHF.

This chain uses TRBV6-7 with TRBJ2-3; D is unclear. TRBV6-7 qualifies as an ORF whose function is uncertain. The CDR3 is made up of 12 amino acids. V dropped 4 bases and J dropped 2 bases, with 4 bases sitting between them. The CDR3 is CASSSHTDTQYF. The CDR3 region has the DNA TGTGCCAGCAGTTCCCACACAGATACGCAGTATTTT.

The CDR3 here is CASSYGRTGSAGELFF. The DNA for the CDR3 is TGTGCCAGCAGTTACGGGCGGACAGGGAGCGCCGGGGAGCTGTTTTTT. This chain links TRBV6-5 with TRBJ2-2; 8 nucleotides line up with TRBD1. CDR3 length equals 16 residues. With 2 bases clipped from V and 6 bases from J, the junction kept 8 bases outside the gene matches. Germline V gives CDR1 MNHEY, CDR2 SVGAGI.

The genes are TRBV4-1 and TRBJ2-2; D gene unclear. This CDR3 contains 15 residues. Trimming shortened V by 3 bases and J by 4 bases, and 12 bases separated the two germline ends. CDR1 MGHRA and CDR2 YSYEKL come from the germline V gene. CDR3 coding DNA: TGCGCCAGCAGCCAGGGGTCGGGCTTCACCGGGGAGCTGTTTTTT. Translated: CASSQGSGFTGELFF.

The CDR3 sequence is CASRVDAIQETQYF. As DNA, the CDR3 is TGTGCCAGCAGGGTAGACGCCATCCAAGAGACCCAGTACTTC. This chain uses TRBV6-5 with TRBJ2-5; D remains ambiguous. The V end lost 6 bases, the J end lost 1 base, and 12 bases lay between the germline ends. The CDR3 is 14 amino acids. Germline V gene sequence: CDR1 MNHEY, CDR2 SVGAGI.

For this clone: The junction and the germline gene differ at one end; a read error may be behind it. The chain links TRBV6-1 to TRBJ1-5; tentative D call: TRBD1 (6 bases). Germline values: CDR1 MNHNS, CDR2 SASEGT. This CDR3 is 13 amino acids long. CDR3 sequence reads: CASSEIARAGVIF. In DNA form, the CDR3 reads TGTGCCAGCAGTGAAATCGCCCGGGCAGGGGTGATCTTC.

This clone was observed once. This chain joins TRBV2 and TRBJ2-2; 7 nucleotides align to TRBD1. J gave up 0 bases and V 10 bases, and 5 bases lay outside the gene matches. CDR3 length equals 14 residues. Per the germline V gene, CDR1 is SNHLY and CDR2 is FYNNEI. CDR3 in amino acids: CATRDRANTGELFF. The CDR3 DNA reads TGTGCCACCCGAGACAGGGCGAACACCGGGGAGCTGTTTTTT.

This chain uses TRBV10-3 with TRBJ2-3, with D tentatively TRBD1 (6 bases). Germline V gene sequence: CDR1 ENHRY, CDR2 SYGVKD. V lost 3 bases to trimming and J lost 6 bases, with 13 bases between them. This CDR3 spans 14 amino acids. The CDR3 sequence: CAISDSRGADTQYF. The CDR3 bases are TGTGCCATCAGTGACTCCAGGGGAGCTGATACGCAGTATTTT.

The chain combines TRBV13 with TRBJ2-7; D possibly corresponds to TRBD2 (6 bases). The V end lost 1 base, the J end lost 3 bases, and 13 bases lay between the germline ends. The CDR3 is made up of 15 amino acids. Looked up from germline, CDR1 is PRHDT and CDR2 is FYEKMQ (reference sequence). For the CDR3, the DNA is TGTGCCAGCAGCTTAGCCCGGACGGGGGACTACGAGCAGTACTTC. Translation: CASSLARTGDYEQYF.

The rearrangement uses TRBV15 and TRBJ2-5; TRBD2 is a possible D gene (5 bases). CDR3 size: 12 residues. CDR1 is LNHNV, CDR2 YYDKDF, per germline (reference sequence). V dropped 6 bases and J dropped 5 bases, with 10 bases sitting between them. As DNA, the CDR3 is TGTGCCACCAGTTCGGGGTCTGAGACCCAGTACTTC. This translates into CATSSGSETQYF.

Written as DNA, the CDR3 is TGCGCCACCAGGGGAGCCGTAGCGGCGACCGGGGAGCTGTTTTTT. This translates into CATRGAVAATGELFF. The rearrangement links TRBV5-1 to TRBJ2-2; D is tentatively TRBD1 or TRBD2 (6 bases each). Germline lookup yields CDR1 SGHRS and CDR2 YFSETQ. V was cut by 9 bases and J by 5 bases, with 20 bases left in between. The CDR3 covers 15 residues. Supplemented by reference TRBV5-1 and TRBJ2-2, the full variable domain reads KAGVTQTPRYLIKTRGQQVTLSCSPISGHRSVSWYQQTPGQGLQFLFEYFSETQRNKGNFPGRFSGRQFSNSRSEMNVSTLELGDSALYLCATRGAVAATGELFFGEGSRLTVL.

The V call is TRBV28, the J call TRBJ1-1; a possible D gene is TRBD1 (6 bases). V lost 2 bases and J lost 7, with 20 bases in between. The CDR3 is 16 residues long. Germline loops: CDR1 MDHEN, CDR2 SYDVKM. In DNA form, the CDR3 reads TGTGCCAGCAGTTTAGCGGCAGGGGCAAGCTACGTTGAAGCTTTCTTT. It yields the protein CASSLAAGASYVEAFF.

This clone has only a few counts. CDR3 amino acids: CARVTGGIGGYTF. The CDR3, as DNA: TGTGCCAGGGTAACAGGGGGCATAGGTGGCTACACCTTC. J is TRBJ1-2 and V is TRBV2; TRBD1 aligns across 9 bases. Looked up from germline, CDR1 is SNHLY and CDR2 is FYNNEI. CDR3 size: 13 residues. With V trimmed by 9 bases and J by 7 bases, 9 bases remained unmatched.

V and J are TRBV28 and TRBJ2-1, with 8 bases fitting TRBD2. V lost 5 bases to trimming and J lost 7 bases; unmatched junction nucleotides: 10. The CDR3 covers 15 residues. The germline gives CDR1 MDHEN, CDR2 SYDVKM. The CDR3: CASSPPGLVGNEQFF. In nucleotides, the CDR3 is TGTGCCAGCAGTCCTCCGGGACTAGTAGGTAATGAGCAGTTCTTC.

The chain is built from TRBV4-3 and TRBJ1-5; D is undetermined. CDR1 and CDR2 from the germline V gene are LGHNA and YSLEER. V shed 1 base and J shed 0 bases, with 10 bases lying between them. This CDR3 has 16 amino acids. The CDR3, as DNA: TGCGCCAGCAGCCAAGGGTCCGGGGTTAGCAATCAGCCCCAGCATTTT. Its translation is CASSQGSGVSNQPQHF.

The chain is built from TRBV15 and TRBJ1-2, with 8 positions matching TRBD1. The CDR3 totals 15 residues. V shed 0 bases, J shed 1 base, and the junction held 1 base outside the gene matches. From germline, CDR1 is LNHNV and CDR2 YYDKDF (reference sequence). CDR3: CATSRDRGRNYGYTF. CDR3 nucleotides: TGTGCCACCAGCAGAGACAGGGGGCGTAACTATGGCTACACCTTC.

This clone was counted only a few times. V usage is TRBV7-2 and J usage is TRBJ1-1, with D unresolved. Between the trimmed V and J ends, which lost 5 bases and 7 bases, there was a span of 17 bases. This CDR3 region has 14 residues. Germline CDR1 reads SGHTA; CDR2 reads FQGNSA. CDR3 nucleotide sequence: TGTGCCAGCAGCCCCCAGGTGAGCGGAAATGAAGCTTTCTTT. It yields the protein CASSPQVSGNEAFF.

The chain has TRBV9 and TRBJ2-7; D is unclear. V shed 0 bases and J shed 2 bases, with 15 bases lying between them. Per the germline V gene, CDR1 is SGDLS and CDR2 is YYNGEE. This CDR3 contains 16 residues. CDR3 sequence: CASSVAGQPIPYEQYF. The DNA of the CDR3 is TGTGCCAGCAGCGTAGCTGGGCAGCCTATCCCCTACGAGCAGTACTTC.

V usage is TRBV4-3 and J usage is TRBJ2-5, with TRBD1 matching 7 bases. Trimming cost V 3 bases and J 1 base; bases outside gene matches: 8. Germline values: CDR1 LGHNA, CDR2 YSLEER. The CDR3 has 16 amino acids. For the CDR3, the DNA is TGCGCCAGCAGCCAGGCCGGGACAGCTGGCCAAGAGACCCAGTACTTC. This codes for CASSQAGTAGQETQYF.

In its sample, this clone was seen a few times. This chain links TRBV19 with TRBJ2-5; D unclear. This CDR3 has 13 residues. V shed 5 bases and J shed 1 base, with 8 bases lying between them. The germline V gene encodes CDR1 LNHDA and CDR2 SQIVND (reference sequence). The CDR3 protein is CASSVAAQETQYF. The CDR3 DNA is TGTGCCAGTAGTGTAGCAGCCCAAGAGACCCAGTACTTC.

V is TRBV5-8 and J is TRBJ2-5; 9 bases align to TRBD2. The CDR3 contains 14 residues. CDR1 SGHTS and CDR2 YDEGEE come from the germline V gene. V lost 0 bases to trimming and J lost 5 bases; unmatched junction nucleotides: 2. CDR3 bases: TGTGCCAGCAGCTTGGCCGGGACTAGCGAGACCCAGTACTTC. Translating it yields CASSLAGTSETQYF.

The V gene is TRBV7-9, the J gene TRBJ1-1; D gene ambiguous. CDR1 and CDR2 (germline): SEHNR, FQNEAQ (reference sequence). The CDR3 runs to 14 residues. V lost 1 base to trimming and J lost 0 bases, with 6 bases between them. The CDR3 protein is CASSLGQMNTEAFF. As DNA, the CDR3 is TGTGCCAGCAGCTTAGGCCAAATGAACACTGAAGCTTTCTTT. Full variable domain (missing parts from reference TRBV7-9 and TRBJ1-1): DTGVSQNPRHKITKRGQNVTFRCDPISEHNRLYWYRQTLGQGPEFLTYFQNEAQLEKSRLLSDRFSAERPKGSFSTLEIQRTEQGDSAMYLCASSLGQMNTEAFFGQGTRLTVV.